This T cell receptor (beta chain) was obtained from a study of blood T cell repertoires in COVID-19. Original handling: Using reference gene primer amplification, nucleated cell counts were estimated. Some clones are missing from TCRdb's copy, which holds only in-frame ones; the method was immunoSEQ multiplex PCR. That table furnishes V, J and clone size, whereas the DNA furnished D and trimming. Of over 250,000 clones listed, 88% are singletons. Germline values: CDR1 MNHEY, CDR2 SMNVEV (reference sequence). The CDR3 sequence is 14 residues long. The V end was cut by 0 bases, the J end by 8 bases, with 13 bases between.

What was sequenced was peripheral blood. The receptor was derived from a man aged 55 to 70 who had recovered from COVID-19. This sequence joins TRBV27 and TRBJ1-2; D is perhaps TRBD1 (6 bases). Here the CDR3 DNA reads TGTGCCAGCAGTTTATCCCGGGACAAAGGGGGCTACACCTTC. Translation: CASSLSRDKGGYTF.